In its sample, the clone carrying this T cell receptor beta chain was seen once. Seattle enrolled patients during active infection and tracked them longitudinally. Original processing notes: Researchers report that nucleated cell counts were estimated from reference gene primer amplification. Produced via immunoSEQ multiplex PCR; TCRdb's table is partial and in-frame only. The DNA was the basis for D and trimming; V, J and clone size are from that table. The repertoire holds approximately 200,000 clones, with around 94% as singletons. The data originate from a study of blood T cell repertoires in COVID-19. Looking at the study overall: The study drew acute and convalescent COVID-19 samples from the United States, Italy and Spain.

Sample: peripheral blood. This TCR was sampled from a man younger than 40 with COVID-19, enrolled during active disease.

The CDR3 loop reads CASLRDSPYEQYF. The CDR3 DNA sequence: TGTGCCAGCTTGCGGGACAGCCCCTACGAGCAGTACTTC. The chain is built from TRBV5-6 and TRBJ2-7, with D possibly matching TRBD1 (7 bases). Germline assignment: CDR1 SGHDT and CDR2 YYEEEE. The CDR3 totals 13 residues. Trimming removed 7 bases at V and 2 bases at J, with 13 bases between.